Listed here are 28 T cell receptor beta chains from one sample, sequenced in a study of cytomegalovirus exposure and HLA in healthy donors. Primers: 60 Vbeta forward and 13 Jbeta reverse. The method was immunoSEQ multiplex PCR; TCRdb's version includes in-frame clones alone and lacks a portion of them. The sample carries around 240,000 clones, 82% recorded once. The specimen was PBMCs. These receptors all stem from a woman in her thirties or forties in good health and CMV-seropositive.

The rearrangement joins TRBV6-6 to TRBJ2-7; D is possibly TRBD2 (5 bases). V shed 3 bases and J shed 7 bases, with 19 bases lying between them. Germline CDR1 and CDR2: MNHNY and SVGAGI (reference sequence). There are 15 residues in the CDR3. CDR3 sequence (DNA): TGTGCCAGCAGTTATTCCTCCGGAGGTAGAGGTGAGCAGTACTTC. Residues: CASSYSSGGRGEQYF.

The V gene is TRBV19, the J gene TRBJ2-6; a weak D match, TRBD1 (6 bases). This CDR3 has 18 residues. V was pared by 0 bases and J by 2 bases, with 14 bases between. Germline V CDR1 and CDR2: LNHDA, SQIVND (reference sequence). The CDR3 region is CASSIDYQGWAGANVLTF. As DNA, the CDR3 is TGTGCCAGTAGTATAGATTACCAGGGGTGGGCTGGGGCCAACGTCCTGACTTTC.

The rearrangement uses TRBV2 and TRBJ1-5; possibly TRBD1 for D (5 bases). The CDR3 loop spans 14 amino acids. V was pared by 2 bases and J by 7 bases, with 12 bases between. Germline V gene lookup returns CDR1 SNHLY and CDR2 FYNNEI. The CDR3 reads CASSEYQGGQPQHF. DNA of the CDR3: TGTGCCAGCAGTGAATATCAGGGAGGGCAGCCCCAGCATTTT.

CDR3 coding DNA: TGTGCCATCGACAGGGGGGGGTCTAATGAAAAACTGTTTTTT. It codes for CAIDRGGSNEKLFF. The J gene is TRBJ1-4, the V gene TRBV7-9; 9 bases are a match to TRBD1. The CDR3 is 14 residues long. V lost 10 bases and J lost 3; bases outside the gene matches: 6. Per germline, CDR1 SEHNR and CDR2 FQNEAQ (reference sequence).

The chain joins TRBV30 to TRBJ1-2; 8 nucleotides match TRBD1. V lost 2 bases to trimming and J lost 5 bases; unmatched junction nucleotides: 7. Per the germline V gene, CDR1 is GTSNPN and CDR2 is SVGIG (reference sequence). The CDR3 consists of 14 residues. In DNA, the CDR3 is TGTGCCTGGAGTCCGCAGGGGGCAGGGTATGGCTACACCTTC. Protein product: CAWSPQGAGYGYTF.

V is TRBV4-1 and J is TRBJ2-5, with 7 positions matching TRBD2. This CDR3 has 16 residues. Losses at the gene ends were 1 base for V and 5 bases for J; bases not matched to a gene: 10. Germline V CDR1 and CDR2: MGHRA, YSYEKL. This chain's CDR3 is CASSQVGGLVRETQYF. The CDR3, as DNA: TGCGCCAGCAGCCAAGTCGGTGGACTAGTCAGGGAGACCCAGTACTTC.

CDR3 bases: TGTGCCAGTAGTCCTCTGCCCCCAGGGTTCTATGGCTACACCTTC. Translation: CASSPLPPGFYGYTF. The gene calls are TRBV19 and TRBJ1-2, with D possibly matching TRBD1 (5 bases). The germline CDR1 and CDR2 sequences are LNHDA and SQIVND (reference sequence). This CDR3 region has 15 residues. Trimming pared 5 bases from V and 4 bases from J, leaving 17 bases between. The full variable domain, in which reference TRBV19 and TRBJ1-2 provide the parts outside the CDR3, is DGGITQSPKYLFRKEGQNVTLSCEQNLNHDAMYWYRQDPGQGLRLIYYSQIVNDFQKGDIAEGYSVSREKKESFPLTVTSAQKNPTAFYLCASSPLPPGFYGYTFGSGTRLTVV.

The rearrangement joins TRBV6-1 to TRBJ2-2; TRBD2 aligns across 10 bases. Unmatched junction bases numbered 6, after V lost 7 bases and J lost 4 bases. Per germline, CDR1 MNHNS and CDR2 SASEGT. This CDR3 contains 15 residues. The CDR3 region is CASILAGGGTGELFF. CDR3 nucleotides: TGTGCCAGCATTTTAGCGGGGGGAGGCACCGGGGAGCTGTTTTTT.

J is TRBJ1-1 and V is TRBV29-1; a possible D gene is TRBD1 (5 bases). The V end was cut by 3 bases, the J end by 8 bases, with 13 bases between. In germline, CDR1 is SQVTM, CDR2 ANQGSEA. CDR3 length equals 12 residues. The CDR3 DNA reads TGCAGCGTTGAGGGTAGGGGCGCGGAAGCTTTCTTT. Translated, it gives CSVEGRGAEAFF.

Concerning this clone: Sequence at one end of the junction differs from germline and may be a read error. The V gene is TRBV7-9, the J gene TRBJ2-7, with D perhaps matching TRBD1 (5 bases). Germline V CDR1 and CDR2: SEHNR, FQNEAQ (reference sequence). CDR3 length: 17 amino acids. This chain's CDR3 is CSSSLDMRTPVVDEQYF. As DNA, the CDR3 is TGTTCCAGCAGCTTAGATATGAGGACACCCGTGGTTGACGAGCAGTACTTC.

The chain has TRBV25-1 and TRBJ1-4, with 12 bases aligning to TRBD1. Germline V gene lookup returns CDR1 MGHDK and CDR2 SYGVNS. The CDR3 contains 14 residues. V was clipped by 4 bases and J by 13 bases; unmatched bases: 7. CDR3 amino acids: CASSVPGQGALLFF. The CDR3 DNA is TGTGCCAGCAGTGTGCCGGGACAGGGGGCTTTACTGTTTTTT.

The rearrangement uses TRBV9 and TRBJ2-4; possible D gene TRBD2, 6 bases. The CDR3 runs to 15 residues. CDR1 is SGDLS and CDR2 is YYNGEE in the germline V gene. The V end was cut by 4 bases, the J end by 7 bases, with 18 bases between. CDR3 loop: CASSTAGTGGNIQYF. The CDR3, as DNA: TGTGCCAGCAGCACTGCCGGGACTGGGGGGAACATTCAGTACTTC. Filled out from reference TRBV9 and TRBJ2-4, the complete variable domain reads DSGVTQTPKHLITATGQRVTLRCSPRSGDLSVYWYQQSLDQGLQFLIQYYNGEERAKGNILERFSAQQFPDLHSELNLSSLELGDSALYFCASSTAGTGGNIQYFGAGTRLSVL.

The chain is built from TRBV25-1 and TRBJ1-3; TRBD1 aligns across 7 bases. The CDR3 runs to 15 residues. J lost 9 bases, V lost 3 bases, and 11 bases had no gene match. Germline values: CDR1 MGHDK, CDR2 SYGVNS. In DNA, the CDR3 is TGTGCCAGCAGTGACGCATCTGGACAGGAGGGCACCATATATTTT. This translates into CASSDASGQEGTIYF.

This clone came up a few times. This chain uses TRBV7-3 with TRBJ1-1, with TRBD1 as a possible D gene (6 bases). V gave up 2 bases and J gave up 7 bases, with 17 bases separating them. The CDR3 totals 15 residues. Germline CDR1 reads SGHTA; CDR2 reads FQGTGA. The DNA of the CDR3 is TGTGCCAGCAGCTTATCATACTCGCCGGACAGTGAAGCTTTCTTT. It specifies CASSLSYSPDSEAFF. The variable domain in full, completed from reference TRBV7-3 and TRBJ1-1, reads GAGVSQTPSNKVTEKGKYVELRCDPISGHTALYWYRQSLGQGPEFLIYFQGTGAADDSGLPNDRFFAVRPEGSVSTLKIQRTERGDSAVYLCASSLSYSPDSEAFFGQGTRLTVV.

The chain has TRBV11-2 and TRBJ1-4, with TRBD1 matching over 9 bases. CDR3 length equals 15 residues. Looked up from germline, CDR1 is SGHAT and CDR2 is FQNNGV. V shed 1 base and J 4 bases; nucleotides not matched to a gene: 1. The CDR3 is CASSLGGQGNEKLFF. The DNA for the CDR3 is TGTGCCAGCAGCTTAGGGGGACAGGGTAATGAAAAACTGTTTTTT.

This clone was counted once. The chain uses TRBV30 and TRBJ2-5, with 8 bases identical to TRBD1. V trimming: 4 bases; J trimming: 1 base; junction bases outside the gene matches: 8. The germline V gene encodes CDR1 GTSNPN and CDR2 SVGIG (reference sequence). There are 15 residues in the CDR3. CDR3 sequence reads: CAWKAPGTGQETQYF. In DNA, the CDR3 is TGTGCCTGGAAAGCTCCCGGGACAGGCCAAGAGACCCAGTACTTC.

DNA of the CDR3: TGTGCCAGCTCCAAGACAGGGAATTATGGCTACACCTTC. It specifies CASSKTGNYGYTF. The gene calls are TRBV6-1 and TRBJ1-2; 7 nucleotides match TRBD1. The CDR3 totals 13 residues. Germline assignment: CDR1 MNHNS and CDR2 SASEGT. V lost 8 bases and J lost 5; bases outside the gene matches: 8.

The chain is built from TRBV7-7 and TRBJ2-7; TRBD2 might be the D (6 bases). Per germline, CDR1 SSHAT and CDR2 FNYEAQ (reference sequence). The V gene lost 1 base and the J gene lost 5 bases, with 9 bases spanning the gap. This CDR3 is built from 13 residues. CDR3 in amino acids: CASSLDRGNEQYF. In DNA form, the CDR3 reads TGTGCCAGCAGCTTAGATCGGGGGAACGAGCAGTACTTC.

V is TRBV5-4 and J is TRBJ2-1; perhaps TRBD2 as D (7 bases). Germline V lookup: CDR1 SGHNT, CDR2 YYREEE (reference sequence). The CDR3 spans 17 residues. The germline V and J ends were trimmed by 1 base and 0 bases, with 14 bases remaining between them. The CDR3 DNA reads TGTGCCAGCAGCTTGTGGGGGGGCCGGAGCTCCTACAATGAGCAGTTCTTC. Translation gives CASSLWGGRSSYNEQFF.

This chain links TRBV7-9 with TRBJ2-1; 7 bases match TRBD1. After removal of 4 bases from V and 7 bases from J, the junction contained 1 base not matched to a gene. Germline V CDR1 and CDR2: SEHNR, FQNEAQ (reference sequence). The length of the CDR3 is 12 residues. The DNA for the CDR3 is TGTGCCAGCAGCTCGACAGGGAATGAGCAGTTCTTC. Protein sequence: CASSSTGNEQFF.

The rearrangement links TRBV15 to TRBJ1-3, with a weak D call TRBD1 (6 bases). The CDR3 is 15 residues long. The V end lost 1 base, the J end lost 1 base, and 8 bases lay between the germline ends. CDR1 LNHNV and CDR2 YYDKDF come from the germline V gene (reference sequence). The CDR3 sequence: CATSRVTGSGNTIYF. Here the CDR3 DNA reads TGTGCCACCAGCAGAGTGACAGGTTCTGGAAACACCATATATTTT.

The rearrangement uses TRBV19 and TRBJ2-2; 7 bases are shared with TRBD1. After removal of 7 bases from V and 4 bases from J, the junction contained 9 bases not matched to a gene. The CDR3 is 15 residues long. The V gene's germline CDR1 is LNHDA and CDR2 SQIVND (reference sequence). The CDR3 loop is CASKVAGGGTGELFF. CDR3 DNA: TGTGCCAGTAAGGTGGCAGGGGGTGGCACCGGGGAGCTGTTTTTT.

The chain uses TRBV6-5 and TRBJ1-1; 7 nucleotides line up with TRBD1. The CDR3 sequence is 11 residues long. The germline CDR1 and CDR2 sequences are MNHEY and SVGAGI. J lost 8 bases, V lost 6 bases, and 3 bases had no gene match. The CDR3 bases are TGTGCCAGCAGCATGACAGGGGAAGCTTTCTTT. Protein product: CASSMTGEAFF.

This chain connects TRBV9 to TRBJ2-5; maybe TRBD2 (5 bases). The J call may be mistaken, given a closer DNA end match to TRBJ2-7. CDR1 and CDR2 (germline): SGDLS, YYNGEE. This CDR3 spans 16 amino acids. CDR3 sequence: CASSVGPSGLSYEQYF. The CDR3 nucleotides are TGTGCCAGCAGCGTAGGTCCCAGCGGCCTTTCCTACGAGCAGTACTTC.

The J gene is TRBJ1-1, the V gene TRBV7-6; TRBD1 agrees at 7 bases. After removal of 5 bases from V and 3 bases from J, the junction contained 12 bases not matched to a gene. The CDR3 contains 16 residues. The germline V gene has CDR1 SGHVS and CDR2 FNYEAQ. CDR3 sequence (DNA): TGTGCCAGCAGCCTATACAGGGGCCAGATGGACACTGAAGCTTTCTTT. This codes for CASSLYRGQMDTEAFF.

This clone was seen a single time. The chain combines TRBV1 with TRBJ2-7; the DNA was not compared with TRBD2, the D call given in the table. TRBV1 is a pseudogene locus. This CDR3 spans 15 amino acids. The CDR3 region has the DNA TGCACCAGTCCTACAAAGCGGCAGACCGATTACGAGCAGTACTTC. Its translation: CTSPTKRQTDYEQYF.

As regards this clone: Different DNA sequences within this sample yield the same CDR3. This chain links TRBV10-3 with TRBJ1-6, with a tentative D call TRBD1 (6 bases). This CDR3 is built from 14 residues. Per germline, CDR1 ENHRY and CDR2 SYGVKD. V lost 7 bases to trimming and J lost 7 bases, with 14 bases between them. For the CDR3, the DNA is TGTGCCATCACAGCCAGGGACACCAATTCACCCCTCCACTTT. It specifies CAITARDTNSPLHF.

The rearrangement joins TRBV6-1 to TRBJ1-1, with a possible D match to TRBD1 (5 bases). The ends were cut back, 2 bases at V and 7 bases at J, with 17 bases in the middle. The germline V gene has CDR1 MNHNS and CDR2 SASEGT. This CDR3 has 15 residues. The CDR3 DNA reads as TGTGCCAGCAGTGAAAAGTTAACAGGATTAAGTGAAGCTTTCTTT. Encoded protein: CASSEKLTGLSEAFF.